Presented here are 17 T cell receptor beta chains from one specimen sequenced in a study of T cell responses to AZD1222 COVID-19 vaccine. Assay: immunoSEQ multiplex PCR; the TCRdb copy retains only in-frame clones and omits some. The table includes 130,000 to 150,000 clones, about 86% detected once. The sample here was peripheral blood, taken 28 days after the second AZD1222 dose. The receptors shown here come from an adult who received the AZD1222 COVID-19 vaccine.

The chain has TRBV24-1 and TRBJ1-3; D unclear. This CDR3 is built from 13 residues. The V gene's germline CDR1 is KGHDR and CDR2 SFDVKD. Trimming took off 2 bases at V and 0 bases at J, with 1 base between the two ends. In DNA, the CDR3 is TGTGCCACCAGTGATTACTCTGGAAACACCATATATTTT. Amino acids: CATSDYSGNTIYF.

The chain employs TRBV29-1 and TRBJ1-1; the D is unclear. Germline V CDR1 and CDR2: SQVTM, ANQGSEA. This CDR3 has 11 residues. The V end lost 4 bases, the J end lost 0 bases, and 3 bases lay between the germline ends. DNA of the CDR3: TGCAGCGTTGTGTTGAACACTGAAGCTTTCTTT. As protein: CSVVLNTEAFF.

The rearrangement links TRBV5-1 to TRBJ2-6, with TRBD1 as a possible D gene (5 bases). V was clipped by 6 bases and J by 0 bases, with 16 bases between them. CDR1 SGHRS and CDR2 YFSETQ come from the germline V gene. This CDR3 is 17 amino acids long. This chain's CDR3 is CASNPIGASSGANVLTF. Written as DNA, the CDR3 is TGCGCCAGCAACCCGATTGGGGCCAGCTCTGGGGCCAACGTCCTGACTTTC. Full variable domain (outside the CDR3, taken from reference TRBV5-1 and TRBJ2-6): KAGVTQTPRYLIKTRGQQVTLSCSPISGHRSVSWYQQTPGQGLQFLFEYFSETQRNKGNFPGRFSGRQFSNSRSEMNVSTLELGDSALYLCASNPIGASSGANVLTFGAGSRLTVL.

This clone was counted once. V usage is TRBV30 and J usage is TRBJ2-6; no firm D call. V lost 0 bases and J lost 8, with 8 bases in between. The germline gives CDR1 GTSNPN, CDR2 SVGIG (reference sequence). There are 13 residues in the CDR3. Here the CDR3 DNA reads TGTGCCTGGAGTGTGGGCCCCACCAACGTCCTGACTTTC. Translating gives CAWSVGPTNVLTF.

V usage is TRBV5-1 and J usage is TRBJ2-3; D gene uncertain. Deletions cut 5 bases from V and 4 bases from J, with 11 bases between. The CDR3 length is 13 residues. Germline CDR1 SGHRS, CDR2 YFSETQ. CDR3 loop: CASRSTGADTQYF. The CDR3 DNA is TGCGCCAGCAGGTCTACTGGGGCAGATACGCAGTATTTT.

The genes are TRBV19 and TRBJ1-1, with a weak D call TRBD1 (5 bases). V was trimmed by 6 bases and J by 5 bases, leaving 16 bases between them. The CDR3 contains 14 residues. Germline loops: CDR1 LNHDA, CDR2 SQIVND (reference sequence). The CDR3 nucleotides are TGTGCCAGTAGCGCAGGGTGGGGAGAAACTGAAGCTTTCTTT. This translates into CASSAGWGETEAFF.

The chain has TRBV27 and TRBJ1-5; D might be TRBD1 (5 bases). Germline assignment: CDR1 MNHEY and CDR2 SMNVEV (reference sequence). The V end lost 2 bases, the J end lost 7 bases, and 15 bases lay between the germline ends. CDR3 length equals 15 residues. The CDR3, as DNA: TGTGCCAGCAGTTTAGCTGGCAGGGCTACGCAGCCCCAGCATTTT. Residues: CASSLAGRATQPQHF.

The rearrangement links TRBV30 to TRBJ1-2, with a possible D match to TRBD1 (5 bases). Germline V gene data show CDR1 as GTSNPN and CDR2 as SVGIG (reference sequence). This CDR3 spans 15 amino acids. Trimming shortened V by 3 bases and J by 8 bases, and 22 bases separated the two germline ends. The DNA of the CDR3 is TGTGCCTGGAGCCTAGGGTCCCAGGGAATCGGGGGCTACACCTTC. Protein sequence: CAWSLGSQGIGGYTF.

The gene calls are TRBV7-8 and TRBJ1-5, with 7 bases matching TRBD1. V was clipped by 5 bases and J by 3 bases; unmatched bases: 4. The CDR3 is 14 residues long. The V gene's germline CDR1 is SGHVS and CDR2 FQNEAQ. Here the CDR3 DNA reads TGTGCCAGCAGCCCAGGGGGGAACAATCAGCCCCAGCATTTT. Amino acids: CASSPGGNNQPQHF.

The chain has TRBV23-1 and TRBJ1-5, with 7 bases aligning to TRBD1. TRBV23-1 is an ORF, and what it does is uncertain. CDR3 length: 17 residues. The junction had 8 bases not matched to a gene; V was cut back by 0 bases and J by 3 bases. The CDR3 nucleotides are TGCGCCAGCAGTCAATCCCATAACAGGGGTAACAATCAGCCCCAGCATTTT. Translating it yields CASSQSHNRGNNQPQHF.

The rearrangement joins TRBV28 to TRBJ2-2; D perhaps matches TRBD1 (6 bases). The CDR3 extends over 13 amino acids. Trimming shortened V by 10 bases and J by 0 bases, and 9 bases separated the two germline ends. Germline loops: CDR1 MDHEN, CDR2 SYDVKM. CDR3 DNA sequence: TGTGCCATACGGACAGCGAACACCGGGGAGCTGTTTTTT. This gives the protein CAIRTANTGELFF. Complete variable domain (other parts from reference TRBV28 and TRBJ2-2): DVKVTQSSRYLVKRTGEKVFLECVQDMDHENMFWYRQDPGLGLRLIYFSYDVKMKEKGDIPEGYSVSREKKERFSLILESASTNQTSMYLCAIRTANTGELFFGEGSRLTVL.

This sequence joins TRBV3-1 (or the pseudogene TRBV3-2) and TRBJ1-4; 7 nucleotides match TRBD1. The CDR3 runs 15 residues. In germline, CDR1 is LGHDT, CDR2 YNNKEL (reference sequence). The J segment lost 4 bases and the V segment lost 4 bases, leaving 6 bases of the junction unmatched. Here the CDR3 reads CASSPTGAGNEKLFF. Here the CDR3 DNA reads TGTGCCAGCAGCCCAACAGGGGCGGGTAATGAAAAACTGTTTTTT.

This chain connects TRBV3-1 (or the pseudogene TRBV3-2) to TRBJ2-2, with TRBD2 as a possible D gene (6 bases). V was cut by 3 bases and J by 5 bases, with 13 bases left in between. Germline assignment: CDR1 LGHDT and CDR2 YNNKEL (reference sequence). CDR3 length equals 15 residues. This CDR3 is CASSQAGAGTGELFF. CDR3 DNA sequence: TGTGCCAGCAGCCAGGCCGGGGCGGGAACCGGGGAGCTGTTTTTT.

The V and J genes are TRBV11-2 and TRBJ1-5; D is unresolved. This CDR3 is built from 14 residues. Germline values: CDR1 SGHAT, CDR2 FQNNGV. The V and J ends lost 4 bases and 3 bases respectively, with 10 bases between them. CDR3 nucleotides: TGTGCCAGCAGCTCTGGGATCGCCAATCAGCCCCAGCATTTT. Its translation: CASSSGIANQPQHF.

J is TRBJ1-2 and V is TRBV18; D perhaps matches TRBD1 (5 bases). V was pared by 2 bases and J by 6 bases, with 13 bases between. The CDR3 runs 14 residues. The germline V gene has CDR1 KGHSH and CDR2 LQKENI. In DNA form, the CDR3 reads TGTGCCAGCTCACCAACTCGGGGCGGACATGGCTACACCTTC. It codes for CASSPTRGGHGYTF.

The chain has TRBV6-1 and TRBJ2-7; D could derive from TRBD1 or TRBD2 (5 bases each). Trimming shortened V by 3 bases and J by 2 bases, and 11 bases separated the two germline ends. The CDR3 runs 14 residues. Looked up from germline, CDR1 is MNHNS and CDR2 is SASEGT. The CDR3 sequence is CASSDEGPTYEQYF. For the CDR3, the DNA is TGTGCCAGCAGTGACGAGGGGCCGACCTACGAGCAGTACTTC.

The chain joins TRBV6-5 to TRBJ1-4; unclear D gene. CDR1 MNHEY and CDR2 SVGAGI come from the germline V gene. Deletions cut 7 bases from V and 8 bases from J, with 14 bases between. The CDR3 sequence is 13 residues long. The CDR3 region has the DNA TGTGCCAGCAACCCCGGGGAAGGCGAAAAACTGTTTTTT. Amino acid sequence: CASNPGEGEKLFF.